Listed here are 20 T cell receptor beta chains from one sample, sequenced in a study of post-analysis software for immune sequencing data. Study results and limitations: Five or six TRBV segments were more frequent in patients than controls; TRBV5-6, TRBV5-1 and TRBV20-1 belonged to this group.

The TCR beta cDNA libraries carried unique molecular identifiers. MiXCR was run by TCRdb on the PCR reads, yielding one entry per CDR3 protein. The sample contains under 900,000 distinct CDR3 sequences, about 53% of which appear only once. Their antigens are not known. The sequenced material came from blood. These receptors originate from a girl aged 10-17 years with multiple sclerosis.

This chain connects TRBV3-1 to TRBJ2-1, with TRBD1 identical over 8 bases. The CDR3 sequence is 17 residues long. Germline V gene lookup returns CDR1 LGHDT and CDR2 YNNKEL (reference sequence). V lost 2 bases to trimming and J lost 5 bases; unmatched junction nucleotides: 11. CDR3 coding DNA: TGTGCCAGCAGCCAAAAGTCCCTCGGGACAGGCCACAATGAGCAGTTCTTC. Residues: CASSQKSLGTGHNEQFF.

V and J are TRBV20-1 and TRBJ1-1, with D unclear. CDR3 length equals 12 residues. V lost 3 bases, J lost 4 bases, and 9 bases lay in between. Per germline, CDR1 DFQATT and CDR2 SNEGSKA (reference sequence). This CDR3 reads CSARGLGTEAFF. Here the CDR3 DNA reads TGCAGTGCTAGGGGGTTAGGCACTGAAGCTTTCTTT.

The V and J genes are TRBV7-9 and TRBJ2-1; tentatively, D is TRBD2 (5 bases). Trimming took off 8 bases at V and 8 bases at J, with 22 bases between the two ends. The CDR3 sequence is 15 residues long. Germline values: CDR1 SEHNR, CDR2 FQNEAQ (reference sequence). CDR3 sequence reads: CASGPSYREDDEQFF. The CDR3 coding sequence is TGTGCCAGCGGACCATCCTACCGGGAAGACGATGAGCAGTTCTTC.

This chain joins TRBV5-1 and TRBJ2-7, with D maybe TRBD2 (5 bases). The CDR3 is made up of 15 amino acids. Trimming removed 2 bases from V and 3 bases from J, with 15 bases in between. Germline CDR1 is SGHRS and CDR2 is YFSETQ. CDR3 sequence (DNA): TGCGCCAGCAGCTTCGAAGCGGTCGGAAACTACGAGCAGTACTTC. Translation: CASSFEAVGNYEQYF.

The CDR3 protein is CSVAAPWDEQFF. CDR3 nucleotide sequence: TGCAGCGTCGCGGCCCCCTGGGATGAGCAGTTCTTC. The V and J genes are TRBV29-1 and TRBJ2-1; no firm D call. The V end was cut by 6 bases, the J end by 8 bases, with 14 bases between. The CDR3 has 12 amino acids. Looked up from germline, CDR1 is SQVTM and CDR2 is ANQGSEA.

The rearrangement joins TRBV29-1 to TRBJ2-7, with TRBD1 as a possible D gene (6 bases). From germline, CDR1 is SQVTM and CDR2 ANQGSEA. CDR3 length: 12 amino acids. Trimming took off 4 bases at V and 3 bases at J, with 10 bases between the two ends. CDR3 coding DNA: TGCAGCGTTGCTGGGGGCGACTACGAGCAGTACTTC. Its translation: CSVAGGDYEQYF.

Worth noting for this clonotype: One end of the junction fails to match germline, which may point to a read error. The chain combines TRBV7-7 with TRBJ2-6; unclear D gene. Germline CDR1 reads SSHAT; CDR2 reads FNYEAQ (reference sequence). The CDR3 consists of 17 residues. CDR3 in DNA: TGTGCTAGCAGCCCGCGGCTTACCCCTCCTGGGGCCAACGTCCTGACTTTC. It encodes CASSPRLTPPGANVLTF.

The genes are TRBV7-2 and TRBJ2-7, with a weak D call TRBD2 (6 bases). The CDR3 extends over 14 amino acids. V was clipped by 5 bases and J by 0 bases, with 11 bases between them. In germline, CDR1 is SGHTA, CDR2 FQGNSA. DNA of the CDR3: TGTGCCAGCAGCCACGTTAGCGGCTCCTACGAGCAGTACTTC. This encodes CASSHVSGSYEQYF.

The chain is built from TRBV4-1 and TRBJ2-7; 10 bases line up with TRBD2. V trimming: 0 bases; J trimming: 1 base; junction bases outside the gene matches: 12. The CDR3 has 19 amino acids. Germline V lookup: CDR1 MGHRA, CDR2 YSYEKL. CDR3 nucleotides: TGCGCCAGCAGCCAAGATCGATCGGCGCTAGCGGGAGAATCCTACGAGCAGTACTTC. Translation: CASSQDRSALAGESYEQYF.

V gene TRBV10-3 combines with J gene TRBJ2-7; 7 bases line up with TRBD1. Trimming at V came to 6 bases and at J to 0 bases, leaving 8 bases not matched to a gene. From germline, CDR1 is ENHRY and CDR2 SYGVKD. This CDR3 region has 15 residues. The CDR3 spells CAIRDRDSPSYEQYF. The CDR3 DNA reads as TGTGCCATCAGAGACCGGGACAGTCCCTCCTACGAGCAGTACTTC.

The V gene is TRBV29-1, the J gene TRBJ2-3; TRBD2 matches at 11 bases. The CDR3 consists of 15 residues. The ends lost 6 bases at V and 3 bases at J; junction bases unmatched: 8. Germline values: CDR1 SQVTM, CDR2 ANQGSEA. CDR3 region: CSVVELAGATDTQYF. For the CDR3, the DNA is TGCAGCGTCGTCGAACTAGCGGGAGCGACAGATACGCAGTATTTT.

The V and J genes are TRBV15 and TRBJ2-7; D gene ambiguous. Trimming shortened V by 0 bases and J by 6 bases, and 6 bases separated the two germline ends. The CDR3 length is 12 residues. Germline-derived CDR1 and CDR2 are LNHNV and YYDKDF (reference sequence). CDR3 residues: CATSRDSREQYF. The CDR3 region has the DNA TGTGCCACCAGCAGAGATAGTCGCGAGCAGTACTTC.

The CDR3 is CASSLALQGANTEAFF. DNA of the CDR3: TGCGCCAGCAGCTTGGCCCTACAGGGGGCGAACACTGAAGCTTTCTTT. V is TRBV5-1 and J is TRBJ1-1; 9 nucleotides align to TRBD1. In germline, CDR1 is SGHRS, CDR2 YFSETQ. There are 16 residues in the CDR3. V lost 0 bases and J lost 1; bases outside the gene matches: 4.

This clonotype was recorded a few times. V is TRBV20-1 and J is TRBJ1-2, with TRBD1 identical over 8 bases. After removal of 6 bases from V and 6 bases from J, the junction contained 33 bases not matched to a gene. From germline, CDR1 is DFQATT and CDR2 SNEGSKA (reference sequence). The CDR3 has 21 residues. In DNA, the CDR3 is TGCAGTGCCTCAGGGAAGGGGGAGCTTCCCGGCAGTTTACAGGGGGACAATGGCTACACCTTC. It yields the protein CSASGKGELPGSLQGDNGYTF.

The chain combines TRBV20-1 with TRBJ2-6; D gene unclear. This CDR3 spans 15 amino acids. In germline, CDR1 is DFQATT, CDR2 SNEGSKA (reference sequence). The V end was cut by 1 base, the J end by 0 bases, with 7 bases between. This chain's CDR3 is CSARGTSSGANVLTF. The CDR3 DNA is TGCAGTGCTAGAGGCACGAGCTCTGGGGCCAACGTCCTGACTTTC.

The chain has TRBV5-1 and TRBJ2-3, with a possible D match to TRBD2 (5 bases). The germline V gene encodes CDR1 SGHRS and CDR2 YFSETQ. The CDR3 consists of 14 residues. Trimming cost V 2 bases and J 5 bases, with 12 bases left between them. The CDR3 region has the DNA TGCGCCAGCAGCTTTAGGCCCGGGGAAGATACGCAGTATTTT. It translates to CASSFRPGEDTQYF.

CDR3 in amino acids: CASSPFSGANVLTF. The CDR3 DNA is TGTGCCAGCAGTCCATTCTCTGGGGCCAACGTCCTGACTTTC. The chain combines TRBV12-3 or TRBV12-4 with TRBJ2-6; no clear D gene. Between the trimmed V and J ends, which lost 5 bases and 0 bases, there was a span of 5 bases. This CDR3 region has 14 residues.

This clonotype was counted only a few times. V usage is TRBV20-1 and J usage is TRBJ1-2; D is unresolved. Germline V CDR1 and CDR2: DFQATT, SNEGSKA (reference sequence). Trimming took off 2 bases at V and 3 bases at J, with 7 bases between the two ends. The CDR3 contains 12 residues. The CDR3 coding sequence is TGCAGTGCTAGAAATAGCGACTATGGCTACACCTTC. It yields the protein CSARNSDYGYTF.

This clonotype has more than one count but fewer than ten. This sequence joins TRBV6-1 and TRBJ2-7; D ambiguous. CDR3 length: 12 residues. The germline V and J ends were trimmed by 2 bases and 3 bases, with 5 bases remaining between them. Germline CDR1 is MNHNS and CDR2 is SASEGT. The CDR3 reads CASSESHYEQYF. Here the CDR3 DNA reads TGTGCCAGCAGTGAATCCCACTACGAGCAGTACTTC.

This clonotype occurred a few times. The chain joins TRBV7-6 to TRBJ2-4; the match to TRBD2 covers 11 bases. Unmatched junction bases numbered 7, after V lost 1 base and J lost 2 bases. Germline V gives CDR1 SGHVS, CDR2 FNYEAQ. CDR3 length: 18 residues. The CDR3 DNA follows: TGTGCCAGCAGCTTAGTTGTTGGGACTAGCGGACCCAAAAACATTCAGTACTTC. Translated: CASSLVVGTSGPKNIQYF. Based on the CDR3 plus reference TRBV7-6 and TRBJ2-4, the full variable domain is GAGVSQSPRYKVTKRGQDVALRCDPISGHVSLYWYRQALGQGPEFLTYFNYEAQQDKSGLPNDRFSAERPEGSISTLTIQRTEQRDSAMYRCASSLVVGTSGPKNIQYFGAGTRLSVL.